This T cell receptor (beta chain) is drawn from a study of T cells in Graves' hyperthyroidism and ophthalmopathy. Whole-study findings and limits: Appearing also in blood were most of the thyroid clonotypes expanded above 0.001. The model forecast ophthalmopathy, anticipating it by a median 6.5 months before onset.

RNA transcripts served as the template for amplifying TCR beta CDR3 regions. During a first-round RT-PCR of the TCR CDR3, the HTBI primer set was used. TCRdb analysed the multiplex PCR reads with MiXCR anew, one entry per CDR3 protein. The sample yields 550,000 to 600,000 distinct CDR3 sequences, approximately 15% seen once. This clonotype has a count of ten or more. Antigen: not known. Thyroid ultrasound, orbital computed tomography, clinical symptoms, and serum thyroxine and TRAb underpinned diagnoses. Germline CDR1 reads SNHLY; CDR2 reads FYNNEI. V shed 6 bases and J shed 5 bases, with 4 bases lying between them. The CDR3 extends over 10 amino acids.

The sequenced sample consisted of blood. The origin of this receptor is a young woman with Graves' hyperthyroidism. J is TRBJ1-1 and V is TRBV2; D is uncertain. The CDR3, as DNA: TGTGCCAGCAGGGGGACTGAAGCTTTCTTT. It is translated as CASRGTEAFF.